Listed here are 25 T cell receptor beta chains from one sample, sequenced in a study of shared clonotypes between healthy human individuals. Clones were read by immunoSEQ multiplex PCR, and TCRdb kept only the in-frame ones, dropping some. This repertoire shows over a million clones, approximately 80% found once; its top ten account for roughly 0.62%. The sample taken for sequencing was memory CD4+ T cells from PBMCs. Subset reported: CD45RA-negative fraction. These receptors all stem from a man aged 18 to 29 in good health. Some clones in this sample may be carry-over from other donors' samples.

This clone appeared a few times. As DNA, the CDR3 is TGTGCCAGCAGCTTCGGACGGAGGGGCAATCAGCCCCAGCATTTT. Encoded protein: CASSFGRRGNQPQHF. The chain employs TRBV28 and TRBJ1-5, with no clear D. The germline V and J ends were trimmed by 6 bases and 2 bases, with 14 bases remaining between them. From germline, CDR1 is MDHEN and CDR2 SYDVKM. CDR3 length equals 15 residues.

The chain recombines TRBV7-2 with TRBJ2-1; tentatively, D is TRBD1 (6 bases). Germline-derived CDR1 and CDR2 are SGHTA and FQGNSA. The CDR3 is 18 residues long. Trimming stripped 0 bases from V and 6 bases from J, with 21 bases between. The CDR3 nucleotides are TGTGCCAGCAGCTTAGCCGCTTGGGGGCGGAGGTCGGGCAATGAGCAGTTCTTC. Its protein is CASSLAAWGRRSGNEQFF.

This clone has more than one count but fewer than ten. The V gene is TRBV27, the J gene TRBJ1-5, with D unclear. V lost 2 bases, J lost 10 bases, and 12 bases lay in between. CDR3 length equals 13 residues. Germline loops: CDR1 MNHEY, CDR2 SMNVEV (reference sequence). The CDR3 spells CASSLDYTLPQHF. The DNA for the CDR3 is TGTGCCAGCAGTTTAGATTACACCCTACCCCAGCATTTT.

This chain uses TRBV21-1 with TRBJ1-2; TRBD1 is the table's D call, not checked against the DNA. TRBV21-1 is listed as a pseudogene. This CDR3 region has 16 residues. In DNA form, the CDR3 reads TGTGCCAGCAGCAAGAGCGTATATGAGGACAGAGGGGGCTACACCTTC. This translates into CASSKSVYEDRGGYTF.

The V and J genes are TRBV7-9 and TRBJ1-2; TRBD1 might be the D (6 bases). Germline V lookup: CDR1 SEHNR, CDR2 FQNEAQ (reference sequence). V was trimmed by 5 bases and J by 7 bases, leaving 17 bases between them. This CDR3 is 14 amino acids long. This CDR3 reads CASSLLTGSSGYTF. The CDR3 region has the DNA TGTGCCAGCAGCCTTCTTACAGGGTCTTCTGGCTACACCTTC.

In the case of this clone: A read error may explain this, as a much larger clone is one base away. At the DNA level, this CDR3 is encoded by other sequences in the same sample as well. Here the CDR3 DNA reads TGTGCCAGCAGCCAGTACAATGAGCAGTTCTTC. Protein sequence: CASSQYNEQFF. The chain combines TRBV5-6 with TRBJ2-1, with D uncertain. CDR3 size: 11 residues. The germline CDR1 and CDR2 sequences are SGHDT and YYEEEE. V was trimmed by 4 bases and J by 4 bases, leaving 3 bases between them.

Comments on this clone: It is likely a read error: a sequence one base away is far more abundant. This same CDR3 is encoded by further DNA sequences in the sample. The chain couples TRBV6-5 to TRBJ2-1, with D hard to call. Looked up from germline, CDR1 is MNHEY and CDR2 is SVGAGI. The V gene lost 6 bases and the J gene lost 3 bases, with 3 bases spanning the gap. The length of the CDR3 is 11 residues. CDR3 nucleotides: TGTGCCAGCAGGGACTACAATGAGCAGTTCTTC. Amino acids: CASRDYNEQFF.

The chain carries TRBV7-9 and TRBJ1-4, with TRBD1 as a possible D gene (5 bases). The CDR3 spans 13 residues. Germline V lookup: CDR1 SEHNR, CDR2 FQNEAQ (reference sequence). V was clipped by 5 bases and J by 7 bases, with 11 bases between them. The CDR3: CASSQDQGEKLFF. In DNA, the CDR3 is TGTGCCAGCAGCCAAGACCAGGGTGAAAAACTGTTTTTT.

This clone was detected once. This sequence joins TRBV7-2 and TRBJ2-5; D may be TRBD1 (6 bases). CDR1 and CDR2 from the germline V gene are SGHTA and FQGNSA. V lost 5 bases, J lost 2 bases, and 9 bases lay in between. The CDR3 has 13 residues. CDR3 amino acids: CASSKDRQETQYF. The CDR3 DNA sequence: TGTGCCAGCAGCAAGGACAGACAAGAGACCCAGTACTTC.

The rearrangement uses TRBV28 and TRBJ2-3, with D unresolved. CDR1 and CDR2 from the germline V gene are MDHEN and SYDVKM. V gave up 8 bases and J gave up 0 bases, with 15 bases separating them. This CDR3 comprises 15 residues. The CDR3 sequence: CASGYRRYSTDTQYF. The DNA for the CDR3 is TGTGCCAGCGGTTATAGGAGATATAGCACAGATACGCAGTATTTT.

V usage is TRBV9 and J usage is TRBJ2-7; 14 bases are a match to TRBD2. With 3 bases clipped from V and 6 bases from J, the junction kept 5 bases outside the gene matches. There are 15 residues in the CDR3. Germline V gene lookup returns CDR1 SGDLS and CDR2 YYNGEE. CDR3 sequence: CASSATGLAGGEQYF. The CDR3 DNA reads TGTGCCAGCAGCGCCACCGGACTAGCGGGAGGCGAGCAGTACTTC. The complete variable domain, with remaining parts taken from reference TRBV9 and TRBJ2-7, reads DSGVTQTPKHLITATGQRVTLRCSPRSGDLSVYWYQQSLDQGLQFLIQYYNGEERAKGNILERFSAQQFPDLHSELNLSSLELGDSALYFCASSATGLAGGEQYFGPGTRLTVT.

J is TRBJ2-1 and V is TRBV18; D is unclear. Trimming took off 0 bases at V and 6 bases at J, with 3 bases between the two ends. The CDR3 is 12 residues long. CDR1 is KGHSH and CDR2 is LQKENI in the germline V gene. The CDR3 region has the DNA TGTGCCAGCTCACCACCTCCCAATGAGCAGTTCTTC. It encodes CASSPPPNEQFF.

The rearrangement joins TRBV28 to TRBJ2-7; no definite D call. This CDR3 spans 13 amino acids. Deletions cut 3 bases from V and 2 bases from J, with 8 bases between. CDR1 MDHEN and CDR2 SYDVKM come from the germline V gene. CDR3: CASSFLVPYEQYF. For the CDR3, the DNA is TGTGCCAGCAGTTTTCTAGTCCCCTACGAGCAGTACTTC.

This chain connects TRBV5-6 to TRBJ1-1, with 8 bases lining up with TRBD1. This CDR3 is 15 amino acids long. Germline V gene data show CDR1 as SGHDT and CDR2 as YYEEEE. The trim removed 2 bases at V and 3 bases at J, leaving 6 bases unmatched. As DNA, the CDR3 is TGTGCCAGCAGCTTCCTTGGACAGGGACACACTGAAGCTTTCTTT. Residues: CASSFLGQGHTEAFF.

This chain joins TRBV18 and TRBJ2-2; 7 positions agree with TRBD1. Germline V CDR1 and CDR2: KGHSH, LQKENI. The CDR3 sequence is 15 residues long. The junction had 3 bases not matched to a gene; V was cut back by 0 bases and J by 5 bases. CDR3 sequence: CASSPPNRGTGELFF. The CDR3 DNA reads TGTGCCAGCTCACCACCCAACAGGGGAACCGGGGAGCTGTTTTTT. Using reference TRBV18 and TRBJ2-2 for the parts outside the CDR3, the full variable domain is NAGVMQNPRHLVRRRGQEARLRCSPMKGHSHVYWYRQLPEEGLKFMVYLQKENIIDESGMPKERFSAEFPKEGPSILRIQQVVRGDSAAYFCASSPPNRGTGELFFGEGSRLTVL.

The chain is built from TRBV5-6 and TRBJ2-7; 10 bases map to TRBD2. J gave up 2 bases and V 4 bases, and 3 bases lay outside the gene matches. The CDR3 is 14 amino acids. Germline V gene sequence: CDR1 SGHDT, CDR2 YYEEEE. The CDR3 DNA reads as TGTGCCAGCAGCCGTCTAGCGGGAGCCTACGAGCAGTACTTC. This encodes CASSRLAGAYEQYF.

CDR3 region: CSASGANEQFF. The CDR3 DNA is TGCAGTGCTAGCGGGGCCAATGAGCAGTTCTTC. The chain links TRBV20-1 to TRBJ2-1; D tentatively fits TRBD1 or TRBD2 (5 bases each). This CDR3 contains 11 residues. Germline V gene data show CDR1 as DFQATT and CDR2 as SNEGSKA (reference sequence). V lost 3 bases and J 6 bases, leaving 6 bases between the germline ends.

The V call is TRBV6-4, the J call TRBJ2-6; 7 bases map to TRBD1. V lost 2 bases to trimming and J lost 4 bases; unmatched junction nucleotides: 11. The CDR3 is 18 residues long. The V gene's germline CDR1 is MRHNA and CDR2 SNTAGT. Here the CDR3 DNA reads TGTGCCAGCAGTGACGCGGACAGGCCCCTCGGAGGGGCCAACGTCCTGACTTTC. Translating it yields CASSDADRPLGGANVLTF.

This chain links TRBV9 with TRBJ2-5, with TRBD1 identical over 8 bases. The CDR3 totals 14 residues. Per the germline V gene, CDR1 is SGDLS and CDR2 is YYNGEE. The ends lost 3 bases at V and 4 bases at J; junction bases unmatched: 5. DNA of the CDR3: TGTGCCAGCAGCGGTCGACAGGGGCGAGAGACCCAGTACTTC. As protein: CASSGRQGRETQYF. The full variable domain, its missing parts supplied by reference TRBV9 and TRBJ2-5, is DSGVTQTPKHLITATGQRVTLRCSPRSGDLSVYWYQQSLDQGLQFLIQYYNGEERAKGNILERFSAQQFPDLHSELNLSSLELGDSALYFCASSGRQGRETQYFGPGTRLLVL.

J is TRBJ2-3 and V is TRBV6-5, with 7 positions matching TRBD2. V lost 4 bases and J lost 5; bases outside the gene matches: 3. There are 13 residues in the CDR3. In germline, CDR1 is MNHEY, CDR2 SVGAGI. CDR3: CASSWREQDTQYF. The CDR3 nucleotides read TGTGCCAGCAGTTGGCGGGAGCAAGATACGCAGTATTTT.

The chain employs TRBV7-2 and TRBJ1-2; D is undetermined. Trimming removed 3 bases from V and 8 bases from J, with 19 bases in between. The CDR3 sequence is 15 residues long. Germline CDR1 SGHTA, CDR2 FQGNSA. Here the CDR3 DNA reads TGTGCCAGCAGCTTCTTACTTGGCCATATGGAGGGCTACACCTTC. Its protein is CASSFLLGHMEGYTF. The full variable domain, with the rest looked up from reference TRBV7-2 and TRBJ1-2, is GAGVSQSPSNKVTEKGKDVELRCDPISGHTALYWYRQSLGQGLEFLIYFQGNSAPDKSGLPSDRFSAERTGGSVSTLTIQRTQQEDSAVYLCASSFLLGHMEGYTFGSGTRLTVV.

This rearrangement joins TRBV5-1 to TRBJ2-7, with a weak D call TRBD1 (6 bases). The V end was cut by 0 bases, the J end by 2 bases, with 12 bases between. The CDR3 has 15 residues. Germline CDR1 and CDR2: SGHRS and YFSETQ. The CDR3 spells CASSLAGTPAYEQYF. DNA of the CDR3: TGCGCCAGCAGCTTGGCCGGGACACCGGCCTACGAGCAGTACTTC.

The chain couples TRBV5-1 to TRBJ1-1; D is possibly TRBD1 (6 bases). Between the trimmed V and J ends, which lost 7 bases and 4 bases, there was a span of 17 bases. Germline loops: CDR1 SGHRS, CDR2 YFSETQ. The CDR3 spans 14 residues. The CDR3 sequence: CASLRGTSSTEAFF. As DNA, the CDR3 is TGCGCCAGCCTCCGCGGGACAAGTAGCACTGAAGCTTTCTTT.

The chain links TRBV29-1 to TRBJ1-4, with TRBD1 matching over 7 bases. The CDR3 contains 13 residues. V was clipped by 5 bases and J by 7 bases; unmatched bases: 7. Germline V gene data show CDR1 as SQVTM and CDR2 as ANQGSEA. CDR3 DNA sequence: TGCAGCGTTAATGGAGGGGGCCCTGAAAAACTGTTTTTT. Its translation is CSVNGGGPEKLFF.

The gene calls are TRBV4-1 and TRBJ2-5, with 11 bases fitting TRBD2. CDR3 size: 16 residues. V lost 4 bases and J lost 5; bases outside the gene matches: 9. From germline, CDR1 is MGHRA and CDR2 YSYEKL. Here the CDR3 DNA reads TGCGCCAGCAGCCCTACTTTAGCGGGAGGGAGGGAGACCCAGTACTTC. This codes for CASSPTLAGGRETQYF.